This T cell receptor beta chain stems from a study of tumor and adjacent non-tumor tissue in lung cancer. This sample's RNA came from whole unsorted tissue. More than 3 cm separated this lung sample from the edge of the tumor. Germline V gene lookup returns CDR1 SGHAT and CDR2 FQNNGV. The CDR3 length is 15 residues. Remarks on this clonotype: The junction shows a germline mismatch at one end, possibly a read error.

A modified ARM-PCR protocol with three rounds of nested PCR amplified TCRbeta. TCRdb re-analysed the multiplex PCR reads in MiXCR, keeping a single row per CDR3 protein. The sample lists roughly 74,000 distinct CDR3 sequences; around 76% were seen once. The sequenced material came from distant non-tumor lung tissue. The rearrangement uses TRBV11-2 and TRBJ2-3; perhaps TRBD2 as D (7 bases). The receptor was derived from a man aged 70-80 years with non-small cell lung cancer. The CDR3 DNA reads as TGTGCCAGTTGCTTAGAGGGTGCGGGGGCAGATACCCAGTATTTT. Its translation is CASCLEGAGADTQYF.